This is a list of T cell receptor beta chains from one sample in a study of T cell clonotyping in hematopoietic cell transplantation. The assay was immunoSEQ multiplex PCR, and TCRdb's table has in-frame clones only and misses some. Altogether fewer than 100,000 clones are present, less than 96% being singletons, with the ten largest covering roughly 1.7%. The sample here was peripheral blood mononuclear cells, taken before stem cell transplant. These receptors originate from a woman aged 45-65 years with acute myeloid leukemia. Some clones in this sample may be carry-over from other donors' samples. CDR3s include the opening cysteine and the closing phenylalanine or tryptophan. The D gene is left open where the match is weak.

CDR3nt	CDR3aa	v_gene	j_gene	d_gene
TGTGCCAGCTCGCCTGGACGGAGCAATCAGCCCCAGCATTTT	CASSPGRSNQPQHF	TRBV18	TRBJ1-5	NA
TGTGCCAGCAGTGAATGGGGGACGTCTGGCTACACCTTC	CASSEWGTSGYTF	TRBV2	TRBJ1-2	NA
TGCGCCAGCAGATACAGGGAAGGGTCCACAGATACGCAGTATTTT	CASRYREGSTDTQYF	TRBV5-1	TRBJ2-3	NA
TGTGCCTGGAGTGTTAGGGGGACAACTAATGAAAAACTGTTTTTT	CAWSVRGTTNEKLFF	TRBV30	TRBJ1-4	NA
TGTGCCAGCAGTTACAGGCGTGAGCAGTTCTTC	CASSYRREQFF	TRBV6-5	TRBJ2-1	NA
TGTGCCAGCAGCAAAGACCCCAGACCGAACACTGAAGCTTTCTTT	CASSKDPRPNTEAFF	TRBV21-1	TRBJ1-1	NA
TGTGCCAGCGCCGGGAGGGCCCAAGAGACCCAGTACTTC	CASAGRAQETQYF	TRBV27	TRBJ2-5	TRBD2
TGTGCCAGTAGTCCTGGGACAGGGAACACTGAAGCTTTCTTT	CASSPGTGNTEAFF	TRBV19	TRBJ1-1	TRBD1
TGTGCCATCAGTGTCAGGGGCGACACTGAAGCTTTCTTT	CAISVRGDTEAFF	TRBV10-3	TRBJ1-1	NA
TGCGCCAGCAGCTTGGATCTTGGGATACCCTACAATGAGCAGTTCTTC	CASSLDLGIPYNEQFF	TRBV5-1	TRBJ2-1	NA
TGTGCCAGCTCACAGAACCAGGGGGAAGAGAACGGCTACACCTTC	CASSQNQGEENGYTF	TRBV18	TRBJ1-2	TRBD1
TGTGCCAGCAGTTCTCGGACTAGCGGGAGGGCCAGGGGGGAGACCCAGTACTTC	CASSSRTSGRARGETQYF	TRBV28	TRBJ2-5	TRBD2
TGTGCCAGCAGTGATGGGAATCAGCCCCAGCATTTT	CASSDGNQPQHF	TRBV6-1	TRBJ1-5	NA
TGTGCCAGCAGTTTAGGTGAAAAACTGTTTTTT	CASSLGEKLFF	TRBV28	TRBJ1-4	NA
TGTGCCAGCAGTTACGAACGGCACACCGGGGAGCTGTTTTTT	CASSYERHTGELFF	TRBV6-5	TRBJ2-2	NA
TGCAGTTATCACAGGGCTGGCACTGAAGCTTTCTTT	CSYHRAGTEAFF	TRBV29-1	TRBJ1-1	NA
TGTGCCTGGAGTGTACGGTTAGCGGGAGGGTACGAGCAGTACTTC	CAWSVRLAGGYEQYF	TRBV30	TRBJ2-7	TRBD2